This T cell receptor beta chain was retrieved from a study of T cell repertoires in cytomegalovirus infection. Study outcomes and limitations: The cumulative frequency of public TCR beta families identified carriers of CMV plus the relevant HLA.

MiXCR, applied by TCRdb to the reads, yields one record per CDR3 protein. The data contain hundreds of thousands of distinct CDR3 sequences, about a sixth of them seen just once; the ten biggest clones take up 9.5% to 15%. This CDR3 has 14 amino acids. This clonotype was observed a single time. The antigen is undetermined. A read error may produce the germline difference seen at one junction end. The sequence derives from a human donor in good health (CMV status not recorded). Some clones in this sample may be carry-over from other donors' samples. Sequencing was carried out using PBMCs. This chain connects TRBV12-3 or TRBV12-4 to TRBJ2-7, with 8 nucleotides matching TRBD1. CDR3 nucleotides: TGTGCCAGCAGTTTATTGCAGGGGGCCGGCGAGCTGTACTTC. Amino acids: CASSLLQGAGELYF.